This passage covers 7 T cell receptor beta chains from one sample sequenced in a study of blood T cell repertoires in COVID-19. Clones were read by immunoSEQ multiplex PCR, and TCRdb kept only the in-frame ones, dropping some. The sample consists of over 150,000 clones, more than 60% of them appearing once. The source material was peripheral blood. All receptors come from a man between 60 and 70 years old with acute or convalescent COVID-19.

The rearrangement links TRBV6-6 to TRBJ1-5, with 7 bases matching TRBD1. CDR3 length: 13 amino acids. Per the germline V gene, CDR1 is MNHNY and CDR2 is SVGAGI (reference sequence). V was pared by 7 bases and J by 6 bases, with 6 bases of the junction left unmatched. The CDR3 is CASTLTGRQPQHF. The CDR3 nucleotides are TGTGCCAGCACCCTGACAGGGCGTCAGCCCCAGCATTTT.

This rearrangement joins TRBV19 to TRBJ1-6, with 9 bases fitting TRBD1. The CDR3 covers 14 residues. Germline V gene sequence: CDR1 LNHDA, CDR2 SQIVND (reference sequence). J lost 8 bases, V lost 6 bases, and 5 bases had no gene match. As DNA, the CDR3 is TGTGCCAGTAGACACCGGGACAGGGATTCACCCCTCCACTTT. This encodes CASRHRDRDSPLHF.

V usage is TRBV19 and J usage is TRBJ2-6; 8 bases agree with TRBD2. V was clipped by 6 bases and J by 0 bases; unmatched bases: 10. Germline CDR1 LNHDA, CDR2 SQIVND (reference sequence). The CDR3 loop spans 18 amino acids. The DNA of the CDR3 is TGTGCCAGTAGGTCCCCGGCGGGGGGTCTCTCTGGGGCCAACGTCCTGACTTTC. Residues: CASRSPAGGLSGANVLTF.

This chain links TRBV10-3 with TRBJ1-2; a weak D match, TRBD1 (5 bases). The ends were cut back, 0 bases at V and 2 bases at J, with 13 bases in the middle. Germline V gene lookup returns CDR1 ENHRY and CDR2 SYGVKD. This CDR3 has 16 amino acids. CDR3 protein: CAISESWGSSNYGYTF. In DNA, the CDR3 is TGTGCCATCAGTGAGTCATGGGGCAGCTCCAACTATGGCTACACCTTC.

Here the CDR3 reads CASGTSGGTQETQYF. Written as DNA, the CDR3 is TGTGCCAGCGGGACTAGCGGGGGTACCCAAGAGACCCAGTACTTC. This chain joins TRBV11-1 and TRBJ2-5; 14 nucleotides line up with TRBD2. J gave up 1 base and V 8 bases, and 3 bases lay outside the gene matches. The V gene's germline CDR1 is SGHAT and CDR2 FQDESV (reference sequence). The CDR3 consists of 15 residues.

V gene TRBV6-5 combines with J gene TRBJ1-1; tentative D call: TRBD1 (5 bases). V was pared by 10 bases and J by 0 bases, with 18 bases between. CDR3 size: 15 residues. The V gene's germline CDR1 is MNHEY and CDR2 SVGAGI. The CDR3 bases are TGTGCCACCCTAGACAGCGAGACCTTGAACACTGAAGCTTTCTTT. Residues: CATLDSETLNTEAFF.

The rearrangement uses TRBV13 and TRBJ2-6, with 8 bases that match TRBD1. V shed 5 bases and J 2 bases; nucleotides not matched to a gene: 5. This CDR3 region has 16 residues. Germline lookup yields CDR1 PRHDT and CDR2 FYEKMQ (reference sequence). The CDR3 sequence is CASSTPGGTGANVLTF. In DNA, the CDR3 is TGTGCCAGCAGCACCCCAGGGGGCACTGGGGCCAACGTCCTGACTTTC.